The 11 T cell receptor beta chains below were found in one sample sequenced in a study of blood T cell repertoires in COVID-19. Data came from immunoSEQ multiplex PCR; TCRdb stores just in-frame clones and leaves some out. Of about 180,000 clones in the sample, approximately 90% were seen once. Specimen: peripheral blood. The receptors originated from a young woman with acute or convalescent COVID-19.

The V gene is TRBV5-4, the J gene TRBJ2-7; 7 bases align to TRBD1. Trimming took 2 bases from V and 5 from J; bases not matched to a gene: 1. CDR1 is SGHNT, CDR2 YYREEE, per germline (reference sequence). The CDR3 is made up of 12 amino acids. DNA for the CDR3: TGTGCCAGCAGCTTCGACAGGGACGAGCAGTACTTC. It is translated as CASSFDRDEQYF. Together with reference TRBV5-4 and TRBJ2-7, the CDR3 gives the full variable domain: ETGVTQSPTHLIKTRGQQVTLRCSSQSGHNTVSWYQQALGQGPQFIFQYYREEENGRGNFPPRFSGLQFPNYSSELNVNALELDDSALYLCASSFDRDEQYFGPGTRLTVT.

The chain combines TRBV15 with TRBJ2-1; 9 bases agree with TRBD1. Trimming at V came to 1 base and at J to 8 bases, leaving 6 bases not matched to a gene. Germline values: CDR1 LNHNV, CDR2 YYDKDF (reference sequence). This CDR3 is 15 amino acids long. The DNA for the CDR3 is TGTGCCACCAGCAGAGCGGGACAGGGTATCTATGAGCAGTTCTTC. It codes for CATSRAGQGIYEQFF. Complete variable domain (other parts from reference TRBV15 and TRBJ2-1): DAMVIQNPRYQVTQFGKPVTLSCSQTLNHNVMYWYQQKSSQAPKLLFHYYDKDFNNEADTPDNFQSRRPNTSFCFLDIRSPGLGDTAMYLCATSRAGQGIYEQFFGPGTRLTVL.

This chain links TRBV18 with TRBJ1-1; D is ambiguous. This CDR3 has 14 amino acids. V lost 3 bases and J 3 bases, leaving 11 bases between the germline ends. Germline CDR1 and CDR2: KGHSH and LQKENI. The CDR3 sequence is CASSPTNSDTEAFF. The CDR3 coding sequence is TGTGCCAGCTCACCGACAAATTCAGACACTGAAGCTTTCTTT.

This clone occurred once. The chain employs TRBV28 and TRBJ1-4; perhaps TRBD1 as D (6 bases). The CDR3 consists of 13 residues. The germline CDR1 and CDR2 sequences are MDHEN and SYDVKM. Trimming left V 8 bases short and J 5 bases short, with 12 bases between. CDR3 in DNA: TGTGCCAGCTGGACAGCGATGAATGAAAAACTGTTTTTT. This translates into CASWTAMNEKLFF.

The V call is TRBV28, the J call TRBJ2-4; D ambiguous. The CDR3 is 15 residues long. Germline V gene data show CDR1 as MDHEN and CDR2 as SYDVKM. The V gene lost 5 bases and the J gene lost 3 bases, with 14 bases spanning the gap. This chain's CDR3 is CASSLRDTVKNIQYF. The CDR3 DNA reads TGTGCCAGCAGTCTCCGAGACACGGTCAAAAACATTCAGTACTTC.

The V call is TRBV15, the J call TRBJ1-1, with 9 bases lining up with TRBD1. The CDR3 covers 18 residues. J was trimmed by 6 bases and V by 4 bases; bases with no gene match: 18. Germline CDR1 reads LNHNV; CDR2 reads YYDKDF (reference sequence). CDR3 sequence: CATSKPGQGLVGRSEAFF. The DNA of the CDR3 is TGTGCCACCAGCAAGCCGGGACAGGGTTTAGTCGGCCGGTCTGAAGCTTTCTTT.

The V and J genes are TRBV7-6 and TRBJ1-6; D is undetermined. The CDR3 has 16 amino acids. Germline V gene data show CDR1 as SGHVS and CDR2 as FNYEAQ. V dropped 1 base and J dropped 7 bases, with 14 bases sitting between them. CDR3 in DNA: TGTGCCAGCAGCTTAGAGAGCGGGATCGGGAATTCACCCCTCCACTTT. Amino acid sequence: CASSLESGIGNSPLHF.

V usage is TRBV7-2 and J usage is TRBJ1-6, with a tentative D call TRBD1 (5 bases). The CDR3 covers 15 residues. V was trimmed by 0 bases and J by 9 bases, leaving 12 bases between them. CDR1 is SGHTA and CDR2 is FQGNSA in the germline V gene. In DNA form, the CDR3 reads TGTGCCAGCAGCTTAGCTGGGGCTATGGGTTCACCCCTCCACTTT. Its translation: CASSLAGAMGSPLHF.

Remarks on this clone: Other DNA sequences from this sample encode an identical CDR3 as well. V usage is TRBV5-1 and J usage is TRBJ2-1; TRBD2 aligns across 13 bases. The germline CDR1 and CDR2 sequences are SGHRS and YFSETQ. V was pared by 4 bases and J by 5 bases, with 3 bases of the junction left unmatched. The CDR3 runs to 15 residues. CDR3 residues: CASSQLAGGHNEQFF. The CDR3 nucleotides read TGCGCCAGCAGCCAACTAGCGGGAGGGCACAATGAGCAGTTCTTC.

V and J are TRBV28 and TRBJ1-4, with TRBD1 identical over 7 bases. V lost 2 bases and J lost 8; bases outside the gene matches: 8. The CDR3 extends over 15 amino acids. The germline V gene has CDR1 MDHEN and CDR2 SYDVKM. The CDR3 here is CASSLVGQAGEKLFF. The DNA of the CDR3 is TGTGCCAGCAGTTTAGTAGGACAGGCGGGCGAAAAACTGTTTTTT.

J is TRBJ2-7 and V is TRBV4-1; no definite D call. The CDR3 loop spans 12 amino acids. Germline lookup yields CDR1 MGHRA and CDR2 YSYEKL. V gave up 0 bases and J gave up 6 bases, with 6 bases separating them. CDR3 amino acids: CASSQDRVEQYF. The CDR3 DNA is TGCGCCAGCAGCCAAGATCGGGTCGAGCAGTACTTC.